This T cell receptor (beta chain) was captured in a study of T cell repertoires in cytomegalovirus infection. TCRdb analysed the reads with MiXCR anew, one entry per CDR3 protein. The sample yields approximately 730,000 distinct CDR3 sequences, about 33% seen once. About this clonotype itself: Its antigen remains unidentified.

The CDR3 is made up of 14 amino acids. V lost 6 bases and J 4 bases, leaving 15 bases between the germline ends. Specimen: cultured PBMCs, collected from culture after CMV antigen stimulation. The receptor comes from a human donor in good health (CMV status not recorded). Some clones in this sample may be carry-over from other donors' samples. The V call is TRBV12-3 or TRBV12-4, the J call TRBJ1-1; D unclear. CDR3 in DNA: TGTGCCAGCAGCTCGACTGGGCTCGGCACTGAAGCTTTCTTT. This codes for CASSSTGLGTEAFF.